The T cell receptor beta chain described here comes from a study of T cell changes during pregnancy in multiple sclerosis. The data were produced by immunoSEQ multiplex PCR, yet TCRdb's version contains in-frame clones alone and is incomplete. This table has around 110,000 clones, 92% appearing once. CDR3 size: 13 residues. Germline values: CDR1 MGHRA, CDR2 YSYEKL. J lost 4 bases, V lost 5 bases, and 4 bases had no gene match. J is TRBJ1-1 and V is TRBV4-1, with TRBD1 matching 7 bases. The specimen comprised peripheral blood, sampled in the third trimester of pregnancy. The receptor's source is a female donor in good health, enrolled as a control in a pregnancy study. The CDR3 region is CASSVDRVTEAFF. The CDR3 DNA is TGCGCCAGCAGCGTTGACAGGGTCACTGAAGCTTTCTTT.